This T cell receptor (beta chain) is from a study of cytomegalovirus exposure and HLA in healthy donors (dated by TCRdb to the late 2010s). The study in broad terms: An earlier analysis of some 600 of the donors reported 250 to 350 Gb of sequence data and around 120 million unique TCR beta sequences obtained from about 180 million T cells. A separate validation cohort of over a hundred different subjects was used in addition to the 666-subject first cohort. HLA typing covered class I and class II loci at four-digit resolution. Among the roughly 400 genotyped donors, around 81% belonged to the genetic ancestry cluster associated with self-reported Caucasian donors. Rather than using new phenotypic data, the later analysis identified candidate immune exposures from TCR beta sequences and from how often those sequences occurred across donors. High-throughput TCR immunosequencing, statistical association of individual TCRs with disease status, and machine learning were combined to predict cytomegalovirus infection status. The T cell repertoires of some 670 subjects were profiled by immunosequencing and related to cytomegalovirus serostatus. Across approximately 420 genotyped donors of the cohort, an average of roughly 230,000 unique TCR beta nucleotide sequences per donor were sequenced, and 15% to 20% of those sequences were non-productive. Around 320 gigabases of sequencing data and roughly 90 million unique TCR sequences were included in an early release covering over 600 HLA-typed donors. In a later analysis, previously published TCR beta repertoires from hundreds of donors were re-analyzed and high-resolution HLA genotyping was added so that TCR occurrence patterns could be studied. Alongside the repertoire data, information on donor age, sex, ethnicity and CMV serostatus was compiled. All discovery cohort repertoires had been generated using a single sequencing platform. A later genetic analysis took genome-wide SNP genotypes for about 55% of the 666 donors and used that subset as a discovery cohort. The number of typed donors differed by locus: roughly 629-630 for A, B, C, DRB1 and DQB1; 500 to 550 for DQA1; approximately 600 for DPA1; and 450 to 480 for DPB1. In an earlier analysis of a few hundred of the donors, high-throughput TCR beta sequencing was used to judge whether each TCR beta V gene segment behaved as functional or pseudogenic. The study aimed to test whether cataloging public T cell receptors could reveal signatures of past pathogen exposure. Four or five DR-DQ haplotypes were treated as single units for association and clustering because of strong linkage in the cohort.

This clone was detected once. No antigen is known for it. Per-base quality was not reported, and no clone a single base away is much larger than it. Results the study describes overall, beyond this receptor: Some IMGT-functional V segments, including TRBV6-2 and TRBV6-3, could not be distinguished by the 87-base-pair reads and were therefore excluded. For the cohort, immune exposure information was limited to CMV serostatus. In both the original and validation cohorts, the classifier was reported to diagnose cytomegalovirus status with high specificity and sensitivity. In a later analysis, around 17,000 TCR beta sequences were associated with specific HLA alleles at a false discovery rate of 0.05. A further reported finding was that TCR beta sequences accurately predicted the HLA-A and HLA-B alleles for most subjects in the first cohort. Assigning TCR associations to individual alleles was difficult when HLA alleles, especially DR and DQ, strongly co-occurred. A later genetic analysis reported fewer N-insertions in productive TCRs among donors in an Asian-associated ancestry cluster than the roughly 690-donor mean. In a later analysis, most CMV-associated TCR beta chains were found to appear HLA-restricted, with HLA associations seemingly driven largely by CMV exposure. In vitro tests confirmed that a few of the cytomegalovirus-associated TCR beta chains recognize cytomegalovirus antigens. In an earlier analysis of 500 to 650 of the donors, most TCR beta V segments appeared in productive rearrangements about 87% or about 30% of the time, broadly matching IMGT annotations. In this cohort, only TCR beta chains were sequenced, and detectable features were limited by the absence of alpha or paired-chain data. The authors suggested that the approach could potentially be extended to other disease states and immunological phenotypes. The presence/absence analyses assumed that sequencing depth was roughly uniform across donors, and that assumption may not be true. In a later analysis, HLA-associated TCR beta chains showed more clonal expansion and lower generation probabilities than non-associated chains that were equally common. Because HLA typing was unavailable for some donors at each locus, only the typed subset was used in association tests. Most TCR sequences were observed very rarely across donors, whereas some public TCRs were present in many individuals. An association between a missense DCLRE1C variant and V-gene and J-gene trimming of TCR beta chains was found in a later genetic analysis and replicated in an independent cohort. A cluster of highly shared sequence variants was judged likely to be a technical artifact of the sequencing pipeline. The study gave a list of over 150 TCR beta chains associated with cytomegalovirus. According to a later analysis, TCR association rates differed among HLA loci, with DRB1 alleles showing the most associated TCRs and HLA-C alleles showing the fewest. Because counts were too low, under 20 rarely observed V segments, including chromosome 9 orphons, were left out of the earlier analysis of roughly 600 of the donors. Correlated functional status among segregating V segments might reflect linkage disequilibrium, but an unknown experimental factor could not be ruled out. According to a later analysis, parvovirus B19, influenza, CMV and Epstein-Barr virus appeared linked to several top co-occurrence clusters.

In total, 600 or so healthy bone marrow donors made up the cohort. At the time of sampling, every cohort member was nominally healthy, though immune exposures that went unrecorded were likely present. The donor tested CMV seronegative, placing the donor among the 300 to 400 seronegative members of the cohort. A peripheral blood sample was provided by each donor, and peripheral blood mononuclear cells were used for TCR beta sequencing. The Qiagen DNeasy Blood Extraction Kit was used to extract genomic DNA from the blood cell samples. The germline V gene supplies CDR1 MNHEY and CDR2 SVGAGI. CDR3 length: 14 amino acids, cysteine to phenylalanine. Here the CDR3 DNA is all that survives: 42 bases in frame from base 1. V sheds 6 bases and J sheds 5 bases, leaving 11 bases between their ends. Receptors were amplified or captured by the immunoSEQ multiplex PCR assay. The multiplex PCR relied on a mix of 60 forward primers for TCR Vbeta segments and 13 reverse primers for TCR Jbeta segments. A multiplex PCR assay on genomic DNA amplified the CDR3 region of rearranged TCR beta genes. On the Illumina HiSeq System, the amplified TCR beta libraries were sequenced as 87-base-pair reads. The paper's processing steps were these. A later analysis tallied tens of millions of unique TCR beta chains across the 700 or so repertoires, and some 10 million of those chains were shared by two or more donors. Raw reads were error-corrected and collapsed into unique sequences by a nearest-neighbor algorithm in which closely related sequences were merged to remove PCR and sequencing errors. V, D and J gene segments were assigned by aligning CDR3 sequences to IMGT reference sequences. Each retained sequence needed at least a six-nucleotide match to both a V gene segment and a J gene segment. A rearrangement counted as productive if the CDR3 had no stop codons and remained in frame with V and J, and every other rearrangement counted as non-productive. CDR3 was defined according to IMGT convention as the region running from the second conserved V-encoded cysteine to the conserved J-encoded phenylalanine. Sequences without an unambiguous match to a single V gene segment were excluded from the earlier analysis of 587 of the donors. An earlier analysis of 550 to 650 of the donors classified V segments as functional when productive rearrangements were above 56.7% and as segregating when the standard deviation between donors was above 5%. A statistical classification framework was built for diagnosing cytomegalovirus status from the catalog of TCR beta chain sequences. V and J gene assignment, in a later analysis, came from comparing TCR nucleotide sequences with IMGT/GENE-DB human TR gene sequences. A later analysis assigned CDR3 sequences and most-parsimonious VDJ recombination scenarios with the TCRdist pipeline. In a later analysis, each TCR beta chain was defined by its CDR3 amino acid sequence together with its V-gene family, and reads without a unique V-gene family were excluded. As a way to deal with suspected cross-contamination and a sequencing artifact, a later analysis dropped approximately 570 nucleotide sequences that were highly shared and had low generation probability. A later analysis calculated a clonal expansion index for each public chain from normalized within-repertoire ranks of inferred template counts. Generation probabilities in a later analysis came from a VDJ recombination model fitted to out-of-frame rearrangements, and those results were checked against IGoR. A later analysis scored TCR-TCR, TCR-HLA and TCR-CMV co-occurrence with hypergeometric tests, applying a repertoire-size bias correction to TCR pairs. In a later analysis, false discovery rates were estimated by permuting HLA or CMV assignments 20 times. In a later analysis, co-occurring TCRs were grouped using DBSCAN, with TCRdist sequence similarity added in when clustering inside HLA-allele-positive subsets. Co-occurrence clustering excluded repertoires with fewer than 30,000 or more than 120,000 public chains, plus five with anomalous nucleotide sharing. Entries here come from immuneACCESS through TCRdb and include only in-frame sequences with V and J called. Some clones fail to appear in such tables; in the studies checked, an unresolved V gene covers under half of the shortfall, and the cause of the remainder is unknown. Clone size and V and J calls were adopted from that table, with D and trimming inferred from the DNA. In all, the sample holds 140,000 or so clones, and around 80% of those were seen once. Around 4.1% of the sample comes from the top ten.

The origin of this receptor is a man aged 35 to 55 in good health and CMV-seronegative. Input material: PBMCs. The chain couples TRBV6-5 to TRBJ1-6, with no reliable assignment of the D segment. The nucleotide sequence reads TGTGCCAGCAGCCCTCCCGAGGATAATTCACCCCTCCACTTT. It codes for CASSPPEDNSPLHF.